The 20 T cell receptor beta chains below come from one sample, sequenced in a study of OX40 agonist ivuxolimab in advanced cancers. This table comes from immunoSEQ multiplex PCR, and its TCRdb copy is limited to in-frame clones, with some not included. Of some 9,000 clones in the sample, 88% were seen once. The sample here was CD4+ or CD8+ T cells sorted from blood, taken in a trial of the OX40 agonist ivuxolimab. Receptor source: an adult with an advanced solid tumor such as melanoma, head and neck, liver or kidney cancer.

This clone was recorded once. J is TRBJ2-3 and V is TRBV7-9, with a weak D call TRBD1 (6 bases). Germline V lookup: CDR1 SEHNR, CDR2 FQNEAQ (reference sequence). Deletions cut 7 bases from V and 2 bases from J, with 16 bases between. The CDR3 length is 15 residues. The CDR3 reads CASIPRDTHTDTQYF. The CDR3, as DNA: TGTGCCAGCATCCCCCGGGACACCCACACAGATACGCAGTATTTT.

The gene calls are TRBV4-3 and TRBJ2-1; 7 bases are shared with TRBD2. Germline V CDR1 and CDR2: LGHNA, YSLEER. The V and J ends lost 0 bases and 3 bases, in that order; junction bases with no gene match: 8. The CDR3 totals 17 residues. The CDR3: CASSQEWAGGNYNEQFF. The CDR3 DNA reads TGCGCCAGCAGCCAAGAGTGGGCCGGGGGGAACTACAATGAGCAGTTCTTC.

The rearrangement links TRBV15 to TRBJ1-3; a possible D gene is TRBD1 (5 bases). Trimming pared 0 bases from V and 0 bases from J, leaving 9 bases between. The germline gives CDR1 LNHNV, CDR2 YYDKDF (reference sequence). The CDR3 spans 16 residues. The CDR3 nucleotides are TGTGCCACCAGCAGAGAAGGACAAATCTCTGGAAACACCATATATTTT. It translates to CATSREGQISGNTIYF.

This clone has just one count. The chain links TRBV5-1 to TRBJ1-5; weak D call: TRBD1 (5 bases). The ends were cut back, 1 base at V and 0 bases at J, with 11 bases in the middle. Germline lookup yields CDR1 SGHRS and CDR2 YFSETQ. CDR3 size: 16 residues. CDR3 in amino acids: CASSLFGGNSNQPQHF. For the CDR3, the DNA is TGCGCCAGCAGCTTGTTTGGGGGAAATAGCAATCAGCCCCAGCATTTT.

The chain couples TRBV21-1 to TRBJ1-6. TRBV21-1 is deemed a pseudogene. The CDR3 contains 15 residues. CDR3 bases: TGTGCCAGCAGCAGAGGGGGGCAACGAAATTCACCCCTCCACTTT. Protein product: CASSRGGQRNSPLHF.

V and J are TRBV7-2 and TRBJ2-5; a possible D gene is TRBD2 (6 bases). This CDR3 region has 17 residues. The V and J ends lost 2 bases and 2 bases respectively, with 18 bases between them. Germline lookup yields CDR1 SGHTA and CDR2 FQGNSA. The CDR3 spells CASSLYGGGGSQETQYF. The DNA of the CDR3 is TGTGCCAGCAGCTTATATGGCGGTGGGGGGAGTCAAGAGACCCAGTACTTC.

V and J are TRBV6-1 and TRBJ1-2; no reliable D call. V lost 6 bases and J lost 0, with 14 bases in between. The CDR3 runs to 15 residues. Germline loops: CDR1 MNHNS, CDR2 SASEGT. Here the CDR3 DNA reads TGTGCCAGCAGGGAGGGTTCAGAAGCTAACTATGGCTACACCTTC. It yields the protein CASREGSEANYGYTF.

The chain carries TRBV27 and TRBJ1-2; D perhaps matches TRBD1 (6 bases). Germline loops: CDR1 MNHEY, CDR2 SMNVEV (reference sequence). The CDR3 extends over 13 amino acids. V was clipped by 3 bases and J by 6 bases, with 11 bases between them. The CDR3 region has the DNA TGTGCCAGCAGTTTGGGGGGGCAAAATGGCTACACCTTC. Its translation is CASSLGGQNGYTF.

A single count supports this clone. J is TRBJ2-7 and V is TRBV27, with D perhaps matching TRBD1 or TRBD2 (5 bases each). CDR3 length: 15 residues. The V and J ends lost 3 bases and 0 bases respectively, with 12 bases between them. The V gene's germline CDR1 is MNHEY and CDR2 SMNVEV (reference sequence). The CDR3 DNA follows: TGTGCCAGCAGTTTTTATTTGGGACCCTCCTACGAGCAGTACTTC. Its translation is CASSFYLGPSYEQYF.

CDR3 nucleotide sequence: TGTGCCATCAGTGAGGGGCATTCAGGGGGCGGCTATGGCTACACCTTC. This codes for CAISEGHSGGGYGYTF. The rearrangement links TRBV10-3 to TRBJ1-2, with 8 bases fitting TRBD1. CDR1 ENHRY and CDR2 SYGVKD come from the germline V gene. The CDR3 spans 16 residues. With 2 bases clipped from V and 4 bases from J, the junction kept 9 bases outside the gene matches.

V is TRBV7-2 and J is TRBJ2-1, with D possibly matching TRBD2 (5 bases). CDR3 size: 14 residues. V was trimmed by 2 bases and J by 9 bases, leaving 14 bases between them. Germline V lookup: CDR1 SGHTA, CDR2 FQGNSA. The CDR3 reads CASSLQDYFAEQFF. DNA for the CDR3: TGTGCCAGCAGCTTACAAGACTATTTCGCTGAGCAGTTCTTC.

The genes are TRBV11-1 and TRBJ1-5, with D perhaps matching TRBD1 (5 bases). Trimming cost V 1 base and J 0 bases, with 7 bases left between them. The CDR3 extends over 15 amino acids. The germline CDR1 and CDR2 sequences are SGHAT and FQDESV (reference sequence). The CDR3 loop reads CASSLGGNSNQPQHF. For the CDR3, the DNA is TGTGCCAGCAGCTTAGGGGGCAATAGCAATCAGCCCCAGCATTTT.

The V and J genes are TRBV7-9 and TRBJ2-7, with unresolved D. This CDR3 is built from 11 residues. CDR1 and CDR2 (germline): SEHNR, FQNEAQ (reference sequence). V gave up 4 bases and J gave up 5 bases, with 6 bases separating them. For the CDR3, the DNA is TGTGCCAGCAGCTATGGGCACGAGCAGTACTTC. It is translated as CASSYGHEQYF.

This clone appeared a single time. CDR3 nucleotide sequence: TGTGCCAGTACCCCCCTCCCTCCCGGCAGGGGGGACACTGAAGCTTTCTTT. It yields the protein CASTPLPPGRGDTEAFF. The V and J genes are TRBV19 and TRBJ1-1; 7 positions match TRBD1. This CDR3 spans 17 amino acids. The V gene's germline CDR1 is LNHDA and CDR2 SQIVND (reference sequence). The V and J ends lost 7 bases and 3 bases, in that order; junction bases with no gene match: 17.

The chain combines TRBV12-2 with TRBJ1-5. TRBV12-2 is termed a pseudogene. The CDR3 totals 14 residues. The CDR3 DNA sequence: TGTGCAAGTCGCTTTGGACGGACGAATCAGCCCCAGCATTTT. It is translated as CASRFGRTNQPQHF.

This clone was detected a few times. The gene calls are TRBV7-3 and TRBJ2-2; 12 bases fit TRBD2. The CDR3 length is 16 residues. V lost 4 bases and J lost 8; bases outside the gene matches: 8. CDR1 and CDR2 (germline): SGHTA, FQGTGA. The DNA for the CDR3 is TGTGCCAGCAGCTCCCCCGCAGGACTAGCGGGAGGGGAGCTGTTTTTT. This gives the protein CASSSPAGLAGGELFF.

This clone occurred once. This sequence joins TRBV7-3 and TRBJ2-1; 9 bases fit TRBD2. Trimming cost V 2 bases and J 7 bases; bases outside gene matches: 6. Germline V gene data show CDR1 as SGHTA and CDR2 as FQGTGA. The CDR3 has 15 residues. CDR3 amino acids: CASSLPEREENEQFF. The CDR3 coding sequence is TGTGCCAGCAGCTTACCGGAGCGGGAGGAGAATGAGCAGTTCTTC.

This chain links TRBV7-9 with TRBJ1-6, with 11 bases fitting TRBD1. This CDR3 has 14 amino acids. Unmatched junction bases numbered 2, after V lost 3 bases and J lost 10 bases. Germline CDR1 SEHNR, CDR2 FQNEAQ (reference sequence). CDR3 region: CASSLGQGESPLHF. CDR3 DNA sequence: TGTGCCAGCAGCTTGGGACAGGGGGAGTCACCCCTCCACTTT.

This clone was counted a single time. The chain joins TRBV4-3 to TRBJ1-1; 10 bases align to TRBD1. CDR1 is LGHNA and CDR2 is YSLEER in the germline V gene. The J segment lost 4 bases and the V segment lost 4 bases, leaving 6 bases of the junction unmatched. The CDR3 has 15 amino acids. The CDR3 bases are TGCGCCAGCAGCCGAGGGGGACAGGGGTTCACTGAAGCTTTCTTT. It specifies CASSRGGQGFTEAFF.

The rearrangement links TRBV5-1 to TRBJ2-7; 12 bases agree with TRBD1. Germline assignment: CDR1 SGHRS and CDR2 YFSETQ. This CDR3 has 18 residues. V lost 1 base and J lost 0; bases outside the gene matches: 8. DNA for the CDR3: TGCGCCAGCAGCTTGCCGGGACAGGGGGCTACTCCCTCCTACGAGCAGTACTTC. It specifies CASSLPGQGATPSYEQYF. The whole variable domain, filled in from reference TRBV5-1 and TRBJ2-7, reads KAGVTQTPRYLIKTRGQQVTLSCSPISGHRSVSWYQQTPGQGLQFLFEYFSETQRNKGNFPGRFSGRQFSNSRSEMNVSTLELGDSALYLCASSLPGQGATPSYEQYFGPGTRLTVT.